The rows below give T cell receptor beta chains drawn from one sample of a study of blood T cell repertoires in COVID-19. Method: immunoSEQ multiplex PCR; TCRdb's copy keeps in-frame clones and lacks some. The data show 85,000 to 120,000 clones, about nine tenths seen once. Sequenced material: peripheral blood. The receptors were sampled from a young man with acute or convalescent COVID-19. CDR3s include the opening cysteine and the closing phenylalanine or tryptophan. A D gene is named only where the DNA matches it firmly. Clone size is not always given. Where it is, it says once, few, many or a class for expanded clones.

V gene: TRBV7-6; clone size: NA; D gene: TRBD1; J gene: TRBJ1-4; CDR3 DNA: TGTGCCAGCAGCTCCTCCCTGGACAGGGCAAAGGAAAAACTGTTTTTT; CDR3 protein: CASSSSLDRAKEKLFF
V gene: TRBV5-4; clone size: NA; D gene: NA; J gene: TRBJ2-7; CDR3 DNA: TGTGCCAGCAGCTTGTTAGGGGCCCCCTACGAGCAGTACTTC; CDR3 protein: CASSLLGAPYEQYF
V gene: TRBV7-9; clone size: NA; D gene: NA; J gene: TRBJ2-7; CDR3 DNA: TGTGCCAGCAGCATGGGCCTCCCGACCTACGAGCAGTACTTC; CDR3 protein: CASSMGLPTYEQYF
V gene: TRBV5-6; clone size: NA; D gene: TRBD1; J gene: TRBJ1-5; CDR3 DNA: TGTGCCAGCAGCTTGGGGACAGGGCAGCCCCAGCATTTT; CDR3 protein: CASSLGTGQPQHF
V gene: TRBV10-3; clone size: NA; D gene: TRBD1; J gene: TRBJ1-2; CDR3 DNA: TGTGCCATCAGTGAATATGTCTGGGGACAGGGGCAGTCCTCTAACTATGGCTACACCTTC; CDR3 protein: CAISEYVWGQGQSSNYGYTF
V gene: TRBV5-8; clone size: NA; D gene: NA; J gene: TRBJ1-5; CDR3 DNA: TGTGCCAGCAGCCAGAGGGCAGGCCTCAATCAGCCCCAGCATTTT; CDR3 protein: CASSQRAGLNQPQHF
V gene: TRBV19; clone size: NA; D gene: TRBD1; J gene: TRBJ1-1; CDR3 DNA: TGTGCCAGTAGTATCGGGACAGGGGGCTTTGAAGCTTTCTTT; CDR3 protein: CASSIGTGGFEAFF
V gene: TRBV3-1/TRBV3-2; clone size: NA; D gene: NA; J gene: TRBJ1-5; CDR3 DNA: TGTGCCAGCAGCCAAGATGGTTCGGGGGGTAATCAGCCCCAGCATTTT; CDR3 protein: CASSQDGSGGNQPQHF
V gene: TRBV3-1/TRBV3-2; clone size: NA; D gene: NA; J gene: TRBJ2-2; CDR3 DNA: TGTGCCAGCAGCGGCTCGAACACCGGGGAGCTGTTTTTT; CDR3 protein: CASSGSNTGELFF
V gene: TRBV5-1; clone size: NA; D gene: NA; J gene: TRBJ1-1; CDR3 DNA: TGCGCCAGCAGGCATGGGACTCCCGGGAACACTGAAGCTTTCTTT; CDR3 protein: CASRHGTPGNTEAFF
V gene: TRBV11-2; clone size: NA; D gene: NA; J gene: TRBJ1-2; CDR3 DNA: TGTGCCAGCAGCTTAGCGCCAGTCTCCAACTATGGCTACACCTTC; CDR3 protein: CASSLAPVSNYGYTF
V gene: TRBV5-6; clone size: NA; D gene: NA; J gene: TRBJ1-3; CDR3 DNA: TGTGCCAGCTCAGATCCCTCCCTAAACACCATATATTTT; CDR3 protein: CASSDPSLNTIYF
V gene: TRBV5-5; clone size: NA; D gene: NA; J gene: TRBJ1-1; CDR3 DNA: TGTGCCAGCAGCCGAAGCCTACAGGCGCCGAACACTGAAGCTTTCTTT; CDR3 protein: CASSRSLQAPNTEAFF
V gene: TRBV13; clone size: once; D gene: NA; J gene: TRBJ2-2; CDR3 DNA: TGTGCCAGCAGCTTCAAGCCCGACACCGGGGAGCTGTTTTTT; CDR3 protein: CASSFKPDTGELFF
V gene: TRBV19; clone size: NA; D gene: NA; J gene: TRBJ2-6; CDR3 DNA: TGTGCCAGTACCATGGGGCCCCGCTGGTCTGGGGCCAACGTCCTGACTTTC; CDR3 protein: CASTMGPRWSGANVLTF
V gene: TRBV6-5; clone size: NA; D gene: TRBD1; J gene: TRBJ2-5; CDR3 DNA: TGTGCCAGCAGTCTCGATCCGACAGGGGAAGAGACCCAGTACTTC; CDR3 protein: CASSLDPTGEETQYF
V gene: TRBV29-1; clone size: NA; D gene: NA; J gene: TRBJ1-4; CDR3 DNA: TGCAGCGTTGAAGAAGTAGGCCCGGAGGGTGAAAAACTGTTTTTT; CDR3 protein: CSVEEVGPEGEKLFF
V gene: TRBV19; clone size: once; D gene: NA; J gene: TRBJ2-2; CDR3 DNA: TGTGCCAGTAGTTTCGGGTCTTACACCGGGGAGCTGTTTTTT; CDR3 protein: CASSFGSYTGELFF
V gene: TRBV5-1; clone size: once; D gene: NA; J gene: TRBJ1-1; CDR3 DNA: TGCGCCAGCAGCTTGGAAAGTTCAGGGGAAGCTTTCTTT; CDR3 protein: CASSLESSGEAFF
V gene: TRBV28; clone size: once; D gene: NA; J gene: TRBJ2-7; CDR3 DNA: TGTGCCAGCAGGCGAAGACAAGGTCCCGGCGAGCAGTACTTC; CDR3 protein: CASRRRQGPGEQYF
V gene: TRBV30; clone size: NA; D gene: NA; J gene: TRBJ1-1; CDR3 DNA: TGTGCCTGGAGTGTACAAACAGAATTGAACACTGAAGCTTTCTTT; CDR3 protein: CAWSVQTELNTEAFF
V gene: TRBV9; clone size: once; D gene: NA; J gene: TRBJ2-2; CDR3 DNA: TGTGCCAGCAGCGTAGGAGAGTCCGGGGAGCTGTTTTTT; CDR3 protein: CASSVGESGELFF
V gene: TRBV6-5; clone size: NA; D gene: NA; J gene: TRBJ2-7; CDR3 DNA: TGTGCCAGCAGTTGGGCAGGGTCCTACGAGCAGTACTTC; CDR3 protein: CASSWAGSYEQYF
V gene: TRBV5-1; clone size: NA; D gene: NA; J gene: TRBJ2-4; CDR3 DNA: TGCGCCAGCAGCTTGGGGGTAGGGGGAACAGGTGTCCTGTACTTC; CDR3 protein: CASSLGVGGTGVLYF
V gene: TRBV10-3; clone size: NA; D gene: NA; J gene: TRBJ2-7; CDR3 DNA: TGTGCCATCGCTCCTCAGCAGGGCTCCTACGAGCAGTACTTC; CDR3 protein: CAIAPQQGSYEQYF
V gene: TRBV5-1; clone size: NA; D gene: NA; J gene: TRBJ1-5; CDR3 DNA: TGCGCCAGCAGCTTAGGACAGTATAGCAATCAGCCCCAGCATTTT; CDR3 protein: CASSLGQYSNQPQHF
V gene: TRBV2; clone size: NA; D gene: TRBD2; J gene: TRBJ2-3; CDR3 DNA: TGTGCCAGCGGTCAGGGAGGGGGCACAGATACGCAGTATTTT; CDR3 protein: CASGQGGGTDTQYF
V gene: TRBV19; clone size: NA; D gene: NA; J gene: TRBJ2-6; CDR3 DNA: TGTGCCAGTAGTCCGTTGGGGGCTTACTCTGGGGCCAACGTCCTGACTTTC; CDR3 protein: CASSPLGAYSGANVLTF
V gene: TRBV6-5; clone size: NA; D gene: NA; J gene: TRBJ1-2; CDR3 DNA: TGTGCCAGCAGTTACGGGGGGCGGGGGCAGGTCGTTGGCTACACCTTC; CDR3 protein: CASSYGGRGQVVGYTF
V gene: TRBV24-1; clone size: NA; D gene: NA; J gene: TRBJ1-5; CDR3 DNA: TGTGCCACCAGTGACGAAACTTGGAGTCAGCCCCAGCATTTT; CDR3 protein: CATSDETWSQPQHF
V gene: TRBV25-1; clone size: once; D gene: NA; J gene: TRBJ1-2; CDR3 DNA: TGTGCCAGCAGTGATAATTTGGGAGGGATCTATGGCTACACCTTC; CDR3 protein: CASSDNLGGIYGYTF
V gene: TRBV23-1; clone size: NA; D gene: NA; J gene: TRBJ1-3; CDR3 DNA: TGCGCCAGCATTGAGGGCAGAACTGGAAACACCATATATTTT; CDR3 protein: CASIEGRTGNTIYF
V gene: TRBV5-1; clone size: NA; D gene: TRBD1; J gene: TRBJ1-2; CDR3 DNA: TGCGCCAGCAGCCCCGGGACAGGGTATGGCACTGGCTACACCTTC; CDR3 protein: CASSPGTGYGTGYTF
V gene: TRBV25-1; clone size: once; D gene: TRBD1; J gene: TRBJ1-3; CDR3 DNA: TGTGCCAGCAGTGACTCTAGGGGGCCTGGAAACACCATATATTTT; CDR3 protein: CASSDSRGPGNTIYF
V gene: TRBV5-1; clone size: NA; D gene: NA; J gene: TRBJ1-6; CDR3 DNA: TGCGCCAGCAGCTTTAACGCGGTGTCACCCCTCCACTTT; CDR3 protein: CASSFNAVSPLHF
V gene: TRBV5-6; clone size: NA; D gene: TRBD1; J gene: TRBJ1-2; CDR3 DNA: TGTGCCAGCAGCCGGGACAGGTCAAACTATGGCTACACCTTC; CDR3 protein: CASSRDRSNYGYTF
V gene: TRBV3-1/TRBV3-2; clone size: NA; D gene: NA; J gene: TRBJ1-5; CDR3 DNA: TGTGCCAGCAGCCAAGCGGGGGGAGGGAATCAGCCCCAGCATTTT; CDR3 protein: CASSQAGGGNQPQHF
V gene: TRBV5-6; clone size: NA; D gene: NA; J gene: TRBJ2-7; CDR3 DNA: TGTGCCAGCAGCTTCGAGGGAGGAAACGAGCAGTACTTC; CDR3 protein: CASSFEGGNEQYF
V gene: TRBV6-1; clone size: NA; D gene: NA; J gene: TRBJ1-4; CDR3 DNA: TGTGCCAGCAGTGAAAAGTCAGGGAAATTGTTAAGTGAAAAACTGTTTTTT; CDR3 protein: CASSEKSGKLLSEKLFF
V gene: TRBV24-1; clone size: NA; D gene: TRBD1; J gene: TRBJ2-1; CDR3 DNA: TGTGCCACCAGTGACACGACAGGGGGGAGCTACAATGAGCAGTTCTTC; CDR3 protein: CATSDTTGGSYNEQFF
V gene: TRBV9; clone size: NA; D gene: NA; J gene: TRBJ1-2; CDR3 DNA: TGTGCCAGCAGCGTTAAGTTTAGGGGCCCTGACGGCTACACCTTC; CDR3 protein: CASSVKFRGPDGYTF
V gene: TRBV29-1; clone size: NA; D gene: NA; J gene: TRBJ1-1; CDR3 DNA: TGCAGCGTTGAGATGACAGCTTTGAACACTGAAGCTTTCTTT; CDR3 protein: CSVEMTALNTEAFF
V gene: TRBV6-2/TRBV6-3; clone size: NA; D gene: NA; J gene: TRBJ2-7; CDR3 DNA: TGTGCCAGCAGTTACGGACACCCCGAGCAGTACTTC; CDR3 protein: CASSYGHPEQYF
V gene: TRBV11-2; clone size: NA; D gene: NA; J gene: TRBJ1-3; CDR3 DNA: TGTGCCAGCAGCCCAGGACTCTCTGGAAACACCATATATTTT; CDR3 protein: CASSPGLSGNTIYF
V gene: TRBV21-1; clone size: NA; D gene: NA; J gene: TRBJ1-1; CDR3 DNA: TGTGCCAGCAGCGCAGCGACAGGGAAGGACACTGAAGCTTTCTTT; CDR3 protein: CASSAATGKDTEAFF
V gene: TRBV11-2; clone size: NA; D gene: NA; J gene: TRBJ1-1; CDR3 DNA: TGTGCCAGCAGCTTATGGGGATCGGCAGCGGACCGGAACACTGAAGCTTTCTTT; CDR3 protein: CASSLWGSAADRNTEAFF
V gene: TRBV12-3/TRBV12-4; clone size: NA; D gene: NA; J gene: TRBJ1-1; CDR3 DNA: TGTGCCAGCGGGAGGGATGGGGGGGAAGCTTTCTTT; CDR3 protein: CASGRDGGEAFF
V gene: TRBV10-2; clone size: NA; D gene: NA; J gene: TRBJ1-6; CDR3 DNA: TGCGCCAGCAGTGTATCCTATAATTCACCCCTCCACTTT; CDR3 protein: CASSVSYNSPLHF
V gene: TRBV18; clone size: NA; D gene: NA; J gene: TRBJ1-2; CDR3 DNA: TGTGCCAGCTCACCTAACAGGGAAAGGGGCTACACCTTC; CDR3 protein: CASSPNRERGYTF
V gene: TRBV5-1; clone size: NA; D gene: TRBD1; J gene: TRBJ2-2; CDR3 DNA: TGCGCCAGCAGCTTGCTACCCGGGACAGCGTCTGGCGGGGAGCTGTTTTTT; CDR3 protein: CASSLLPGTASGGELFF
V gene: TRBV5-4; clone size: NA; D gene: NA; J gene: TRBJ2-7; CDR3 DNA: TGTGCCAGCAGCTTAGGCAGGGGCTCCTACGAGCAGTACTTC; CDR3 protein: CASSLGRGSYEQYF
V gene: TRBV5-1; clone size: NA; D gene: TRBD1; J gene: TRBJ1-2; CDR3 DNA: TGCGCCAGCAGCTTCATAGGGGGCGGGTTTTATGGCTACACCTTC; CDR3 protein: CASSFIGGGFYGYTF
V gene: TRBV28; clone size: NA; D gene: TRBD1; J gene: TRBJ2-1; CDR3 DNA: TGTGCCAGCAGTCCCCCCAGGGGGCCAGCCGGAAATGAGCAGTTCTTC; CDR3 protein: CASSPPRGPAGNEQFF